This record concerns one T cell receptor beta chain sequence. This sample was included in a study of blood T cells in healthy people across ages. Germline-derived CDR1 and CDR2 are SGHTA and FQGNSA. The CDR3 covers 15 residues. The V and J ends lost 2 bases and 2 bases, in that order; junction bases with no gene match: 5. Through a sample-barcoded 5' primer and a J-beta primer mix, a second PCR was run for roughly 6 to 12 cycles. One entry per CDR3 protein results from TCRdb running MiXCR on the 5' RACE reads. This table holds hundreds of thousands of distinct CDR3 sequences, around 49% found once. Aged roughly 6 to 95, donors were systemically healthy Caucasians from Russia. Researchers isolated at least 6.5 million PBMCs per sample.

The receptor was isolated from a woman aged 55-69 years in good health. The sequenced material came from blood. The chain links TRBV7-2 to TRBJ2-7; 8 bases are a match to TRBD2. For the CDR3, the DNA is TGTGCCAGCAGCTTAAGCGCGGGAGGTACCTACGAGCAGTACTTC. Its translation is CASSLSAGGTYEQYF.